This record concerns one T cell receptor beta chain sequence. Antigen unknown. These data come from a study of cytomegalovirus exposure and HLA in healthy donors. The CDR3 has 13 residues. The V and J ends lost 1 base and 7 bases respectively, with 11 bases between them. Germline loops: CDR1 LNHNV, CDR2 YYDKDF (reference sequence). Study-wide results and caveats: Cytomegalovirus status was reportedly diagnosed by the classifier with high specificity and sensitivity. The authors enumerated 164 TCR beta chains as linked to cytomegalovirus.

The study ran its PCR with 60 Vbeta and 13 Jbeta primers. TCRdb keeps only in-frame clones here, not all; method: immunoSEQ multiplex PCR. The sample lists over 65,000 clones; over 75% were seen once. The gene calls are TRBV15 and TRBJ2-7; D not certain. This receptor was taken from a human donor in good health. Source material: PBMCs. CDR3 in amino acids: CATSRGHGFEQYF. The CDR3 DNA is TGTGCCACCAGCAGAGGACACGGATTTGAGCAGTACTTC.